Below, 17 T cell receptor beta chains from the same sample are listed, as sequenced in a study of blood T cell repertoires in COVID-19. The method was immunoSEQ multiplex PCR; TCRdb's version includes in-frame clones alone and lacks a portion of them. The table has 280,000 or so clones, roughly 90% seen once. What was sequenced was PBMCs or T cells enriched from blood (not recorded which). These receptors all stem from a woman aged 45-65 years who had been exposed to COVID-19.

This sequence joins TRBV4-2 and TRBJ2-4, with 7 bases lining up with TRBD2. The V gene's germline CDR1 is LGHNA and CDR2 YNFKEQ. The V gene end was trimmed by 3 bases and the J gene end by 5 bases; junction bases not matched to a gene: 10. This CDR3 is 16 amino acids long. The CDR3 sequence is CASSHPTAGEENIQYF. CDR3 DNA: TGTGCCAGCAGCCATCCTACCGCGGGGGAGGAAAACATTCAGTACTTC.

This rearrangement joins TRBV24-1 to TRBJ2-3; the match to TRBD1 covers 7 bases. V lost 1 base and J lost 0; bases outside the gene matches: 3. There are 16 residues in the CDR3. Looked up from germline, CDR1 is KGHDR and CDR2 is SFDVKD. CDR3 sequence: CATSDLQGFSTDTQYF. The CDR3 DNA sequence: TGTGCCACCAGTGATTTACAGGGGTTTAGCACAGATACGCAGTATTTT.

CDR3 in amino acids: CASSPSPNEKLFF. The CDR3 bases are TGTGCCAGCAGCCCCAGTCCGAATGAAAAACTGTTTTTT. The chain couples TRBV11-2 to TRBJ1-4; no clear D gene. Looked up from germline, CDR1 is SGHAT and CDR2 is FQNNGV. The V end was cut by 5 bases, the J end by 5 bases, with 9 bases between. The CDR3 covers 13 residues.

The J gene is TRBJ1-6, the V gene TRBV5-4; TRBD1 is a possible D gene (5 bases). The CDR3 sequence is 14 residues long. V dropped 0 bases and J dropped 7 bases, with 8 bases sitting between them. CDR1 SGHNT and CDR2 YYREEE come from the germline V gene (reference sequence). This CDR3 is CASSLDRQNSPLHF. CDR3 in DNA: TGTGCCAGCAGCTTGGACCGACAGAATTCACCCCTCCACTTT.

The CDR3 DNA reads as TGTGCCAGCAGCCAAGTAGGCCGGGCTGGGGCCAACGTCCTGACTTTC. This encodes CASSQVGRAGANVLTF. The rearrangement links TRBV14 to TRBJ2-6; D remains ambiguous. Trimming shortened V by 1 base and J by 2 bases, and 9 bases separated the two germline ends. CDR1 is SGHDN and CDR2 is FVKESK in the germline V gene. The CDR3 contains 16 residues.

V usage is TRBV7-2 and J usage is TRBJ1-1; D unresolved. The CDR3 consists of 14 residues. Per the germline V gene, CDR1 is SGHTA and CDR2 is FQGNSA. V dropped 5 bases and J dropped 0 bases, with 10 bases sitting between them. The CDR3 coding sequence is TGTGCCAGCAGCGTTCCTGAGTTGAACACTGAAGCTTTCTTT. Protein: CASSVPELNTEAFF.

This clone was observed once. CDR3 in amino acids: CASSPLQGIVRETEAFF. The CDR3 DNA reads TGTGCCAGCTCACCCCTGCAGGGAATTGTCAGGGAAACTGAAGCTTTCTTT. This chain uses TRBV18 with TRBJ1-1, with D perhaps TRBD1 (5 bases). The ends were cut back, 3 bases at V and 5 bases at J, with 22 bases in the middle. CDR3 length equals 17 residues. Germline lookup yields CDR1 KGHSH and CDR2 LQKENI.

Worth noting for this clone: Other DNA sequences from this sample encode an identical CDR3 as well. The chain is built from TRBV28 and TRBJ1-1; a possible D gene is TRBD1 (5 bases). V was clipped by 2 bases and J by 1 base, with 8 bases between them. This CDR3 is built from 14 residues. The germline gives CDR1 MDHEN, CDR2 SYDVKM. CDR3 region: CASSLQGGNTEAFF. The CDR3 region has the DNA TGTGCCAGCAGTTTACAGGGTGGGAACACTGAAGCTTTCTTT.

CDR3 amino acids: CASSYGLPYEQYF. As DNA, the CDR3 is TGTGCCAGCAGTTACGGGCTTCCCTACGAGCAGTACTTC. The chain carries TRBV6-2 or TRBV6-3 and TRBJ2-7; D ambiguous. Germline assignment: CDR1 MNHEY and CDR2 SVGEGT. The V end lost 2 bases, the J end lost 2 bases, and 7 bases lay between the germline ends. The CDR3 covers 13 residues.

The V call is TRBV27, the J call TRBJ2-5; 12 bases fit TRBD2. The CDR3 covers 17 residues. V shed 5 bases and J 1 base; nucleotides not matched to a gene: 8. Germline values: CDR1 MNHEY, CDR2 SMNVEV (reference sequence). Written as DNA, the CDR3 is TGTGCCAGCAGTCCGCGGACTAGCGGGGCTCTCCAAGAGACCCAGTACTTC. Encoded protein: CASSPRTSGALQETQYF.

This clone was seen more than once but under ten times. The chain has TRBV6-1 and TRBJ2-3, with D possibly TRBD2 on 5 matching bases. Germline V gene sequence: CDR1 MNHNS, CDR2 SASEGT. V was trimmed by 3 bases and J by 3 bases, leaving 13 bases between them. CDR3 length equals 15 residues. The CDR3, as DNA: TGTGCCAGCAGTGAGCATCTAGCAGCAACAGATACGCAGTATTTT. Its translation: CASSEHLAATDTQYF.

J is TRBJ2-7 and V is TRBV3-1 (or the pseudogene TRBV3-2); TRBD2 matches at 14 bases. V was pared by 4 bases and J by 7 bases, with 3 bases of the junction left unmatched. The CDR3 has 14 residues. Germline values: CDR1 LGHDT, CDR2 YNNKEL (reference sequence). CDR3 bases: TGTGCCAGCAGCCCCGGGACTAGCGGGGGAGAGCAGTACTTC. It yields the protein CASSPGTSGGEQYF.

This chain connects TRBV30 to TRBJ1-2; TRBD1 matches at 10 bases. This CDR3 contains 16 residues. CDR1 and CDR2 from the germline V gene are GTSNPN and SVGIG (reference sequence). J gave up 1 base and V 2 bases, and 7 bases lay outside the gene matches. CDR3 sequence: CAWSTGQGSINYGYTF. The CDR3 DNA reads TGTGCCTGGAGTACGGGACAGGGGAGTATTAACTATGGCTACACCTTC. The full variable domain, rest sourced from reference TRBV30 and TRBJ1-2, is SQTIHQWPATLVQPVGSPLSLECTVEGTSNPNLYWYRQAAGRGLQLLFYSVGIGQISSEVPQNLSASRPQDRQFILSSKKLLLSDSGFYLCAWSTGQGSINYGYTFGSGTRLTVV.

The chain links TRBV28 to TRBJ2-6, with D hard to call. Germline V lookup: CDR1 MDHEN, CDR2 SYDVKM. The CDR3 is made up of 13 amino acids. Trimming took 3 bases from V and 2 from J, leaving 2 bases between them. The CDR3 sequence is CASSFAGANVLTF. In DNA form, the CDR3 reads TGTGCCAGCAGTTTCGCTGGGGCCAACGTCCTGACTTTC.

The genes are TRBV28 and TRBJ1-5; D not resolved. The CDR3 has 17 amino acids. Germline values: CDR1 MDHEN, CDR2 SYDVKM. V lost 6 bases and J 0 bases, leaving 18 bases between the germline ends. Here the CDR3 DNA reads TGTGCCAGCAGCTCCCCGCCGGGGTTCAATAGCAATCAGCCCCAGCATTTT. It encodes CASSSPPGFNSNQPQHF.

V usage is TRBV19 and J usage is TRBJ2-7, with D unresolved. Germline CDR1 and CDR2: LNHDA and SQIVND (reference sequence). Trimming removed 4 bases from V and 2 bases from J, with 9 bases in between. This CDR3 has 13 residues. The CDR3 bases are TGTGCCAGTAGTACCCGACACCCCTACGAGCAGTACTTC. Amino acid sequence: CASSTRHPYEQYF.

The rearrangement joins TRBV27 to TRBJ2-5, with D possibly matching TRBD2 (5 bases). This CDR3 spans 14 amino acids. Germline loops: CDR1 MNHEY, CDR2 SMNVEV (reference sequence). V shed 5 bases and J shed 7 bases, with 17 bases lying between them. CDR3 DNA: TGTGCCAGCAGTCTTAGGGCCTCAGGAGGGACCCAGTACTTC. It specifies CASSLRASGGTQYF.